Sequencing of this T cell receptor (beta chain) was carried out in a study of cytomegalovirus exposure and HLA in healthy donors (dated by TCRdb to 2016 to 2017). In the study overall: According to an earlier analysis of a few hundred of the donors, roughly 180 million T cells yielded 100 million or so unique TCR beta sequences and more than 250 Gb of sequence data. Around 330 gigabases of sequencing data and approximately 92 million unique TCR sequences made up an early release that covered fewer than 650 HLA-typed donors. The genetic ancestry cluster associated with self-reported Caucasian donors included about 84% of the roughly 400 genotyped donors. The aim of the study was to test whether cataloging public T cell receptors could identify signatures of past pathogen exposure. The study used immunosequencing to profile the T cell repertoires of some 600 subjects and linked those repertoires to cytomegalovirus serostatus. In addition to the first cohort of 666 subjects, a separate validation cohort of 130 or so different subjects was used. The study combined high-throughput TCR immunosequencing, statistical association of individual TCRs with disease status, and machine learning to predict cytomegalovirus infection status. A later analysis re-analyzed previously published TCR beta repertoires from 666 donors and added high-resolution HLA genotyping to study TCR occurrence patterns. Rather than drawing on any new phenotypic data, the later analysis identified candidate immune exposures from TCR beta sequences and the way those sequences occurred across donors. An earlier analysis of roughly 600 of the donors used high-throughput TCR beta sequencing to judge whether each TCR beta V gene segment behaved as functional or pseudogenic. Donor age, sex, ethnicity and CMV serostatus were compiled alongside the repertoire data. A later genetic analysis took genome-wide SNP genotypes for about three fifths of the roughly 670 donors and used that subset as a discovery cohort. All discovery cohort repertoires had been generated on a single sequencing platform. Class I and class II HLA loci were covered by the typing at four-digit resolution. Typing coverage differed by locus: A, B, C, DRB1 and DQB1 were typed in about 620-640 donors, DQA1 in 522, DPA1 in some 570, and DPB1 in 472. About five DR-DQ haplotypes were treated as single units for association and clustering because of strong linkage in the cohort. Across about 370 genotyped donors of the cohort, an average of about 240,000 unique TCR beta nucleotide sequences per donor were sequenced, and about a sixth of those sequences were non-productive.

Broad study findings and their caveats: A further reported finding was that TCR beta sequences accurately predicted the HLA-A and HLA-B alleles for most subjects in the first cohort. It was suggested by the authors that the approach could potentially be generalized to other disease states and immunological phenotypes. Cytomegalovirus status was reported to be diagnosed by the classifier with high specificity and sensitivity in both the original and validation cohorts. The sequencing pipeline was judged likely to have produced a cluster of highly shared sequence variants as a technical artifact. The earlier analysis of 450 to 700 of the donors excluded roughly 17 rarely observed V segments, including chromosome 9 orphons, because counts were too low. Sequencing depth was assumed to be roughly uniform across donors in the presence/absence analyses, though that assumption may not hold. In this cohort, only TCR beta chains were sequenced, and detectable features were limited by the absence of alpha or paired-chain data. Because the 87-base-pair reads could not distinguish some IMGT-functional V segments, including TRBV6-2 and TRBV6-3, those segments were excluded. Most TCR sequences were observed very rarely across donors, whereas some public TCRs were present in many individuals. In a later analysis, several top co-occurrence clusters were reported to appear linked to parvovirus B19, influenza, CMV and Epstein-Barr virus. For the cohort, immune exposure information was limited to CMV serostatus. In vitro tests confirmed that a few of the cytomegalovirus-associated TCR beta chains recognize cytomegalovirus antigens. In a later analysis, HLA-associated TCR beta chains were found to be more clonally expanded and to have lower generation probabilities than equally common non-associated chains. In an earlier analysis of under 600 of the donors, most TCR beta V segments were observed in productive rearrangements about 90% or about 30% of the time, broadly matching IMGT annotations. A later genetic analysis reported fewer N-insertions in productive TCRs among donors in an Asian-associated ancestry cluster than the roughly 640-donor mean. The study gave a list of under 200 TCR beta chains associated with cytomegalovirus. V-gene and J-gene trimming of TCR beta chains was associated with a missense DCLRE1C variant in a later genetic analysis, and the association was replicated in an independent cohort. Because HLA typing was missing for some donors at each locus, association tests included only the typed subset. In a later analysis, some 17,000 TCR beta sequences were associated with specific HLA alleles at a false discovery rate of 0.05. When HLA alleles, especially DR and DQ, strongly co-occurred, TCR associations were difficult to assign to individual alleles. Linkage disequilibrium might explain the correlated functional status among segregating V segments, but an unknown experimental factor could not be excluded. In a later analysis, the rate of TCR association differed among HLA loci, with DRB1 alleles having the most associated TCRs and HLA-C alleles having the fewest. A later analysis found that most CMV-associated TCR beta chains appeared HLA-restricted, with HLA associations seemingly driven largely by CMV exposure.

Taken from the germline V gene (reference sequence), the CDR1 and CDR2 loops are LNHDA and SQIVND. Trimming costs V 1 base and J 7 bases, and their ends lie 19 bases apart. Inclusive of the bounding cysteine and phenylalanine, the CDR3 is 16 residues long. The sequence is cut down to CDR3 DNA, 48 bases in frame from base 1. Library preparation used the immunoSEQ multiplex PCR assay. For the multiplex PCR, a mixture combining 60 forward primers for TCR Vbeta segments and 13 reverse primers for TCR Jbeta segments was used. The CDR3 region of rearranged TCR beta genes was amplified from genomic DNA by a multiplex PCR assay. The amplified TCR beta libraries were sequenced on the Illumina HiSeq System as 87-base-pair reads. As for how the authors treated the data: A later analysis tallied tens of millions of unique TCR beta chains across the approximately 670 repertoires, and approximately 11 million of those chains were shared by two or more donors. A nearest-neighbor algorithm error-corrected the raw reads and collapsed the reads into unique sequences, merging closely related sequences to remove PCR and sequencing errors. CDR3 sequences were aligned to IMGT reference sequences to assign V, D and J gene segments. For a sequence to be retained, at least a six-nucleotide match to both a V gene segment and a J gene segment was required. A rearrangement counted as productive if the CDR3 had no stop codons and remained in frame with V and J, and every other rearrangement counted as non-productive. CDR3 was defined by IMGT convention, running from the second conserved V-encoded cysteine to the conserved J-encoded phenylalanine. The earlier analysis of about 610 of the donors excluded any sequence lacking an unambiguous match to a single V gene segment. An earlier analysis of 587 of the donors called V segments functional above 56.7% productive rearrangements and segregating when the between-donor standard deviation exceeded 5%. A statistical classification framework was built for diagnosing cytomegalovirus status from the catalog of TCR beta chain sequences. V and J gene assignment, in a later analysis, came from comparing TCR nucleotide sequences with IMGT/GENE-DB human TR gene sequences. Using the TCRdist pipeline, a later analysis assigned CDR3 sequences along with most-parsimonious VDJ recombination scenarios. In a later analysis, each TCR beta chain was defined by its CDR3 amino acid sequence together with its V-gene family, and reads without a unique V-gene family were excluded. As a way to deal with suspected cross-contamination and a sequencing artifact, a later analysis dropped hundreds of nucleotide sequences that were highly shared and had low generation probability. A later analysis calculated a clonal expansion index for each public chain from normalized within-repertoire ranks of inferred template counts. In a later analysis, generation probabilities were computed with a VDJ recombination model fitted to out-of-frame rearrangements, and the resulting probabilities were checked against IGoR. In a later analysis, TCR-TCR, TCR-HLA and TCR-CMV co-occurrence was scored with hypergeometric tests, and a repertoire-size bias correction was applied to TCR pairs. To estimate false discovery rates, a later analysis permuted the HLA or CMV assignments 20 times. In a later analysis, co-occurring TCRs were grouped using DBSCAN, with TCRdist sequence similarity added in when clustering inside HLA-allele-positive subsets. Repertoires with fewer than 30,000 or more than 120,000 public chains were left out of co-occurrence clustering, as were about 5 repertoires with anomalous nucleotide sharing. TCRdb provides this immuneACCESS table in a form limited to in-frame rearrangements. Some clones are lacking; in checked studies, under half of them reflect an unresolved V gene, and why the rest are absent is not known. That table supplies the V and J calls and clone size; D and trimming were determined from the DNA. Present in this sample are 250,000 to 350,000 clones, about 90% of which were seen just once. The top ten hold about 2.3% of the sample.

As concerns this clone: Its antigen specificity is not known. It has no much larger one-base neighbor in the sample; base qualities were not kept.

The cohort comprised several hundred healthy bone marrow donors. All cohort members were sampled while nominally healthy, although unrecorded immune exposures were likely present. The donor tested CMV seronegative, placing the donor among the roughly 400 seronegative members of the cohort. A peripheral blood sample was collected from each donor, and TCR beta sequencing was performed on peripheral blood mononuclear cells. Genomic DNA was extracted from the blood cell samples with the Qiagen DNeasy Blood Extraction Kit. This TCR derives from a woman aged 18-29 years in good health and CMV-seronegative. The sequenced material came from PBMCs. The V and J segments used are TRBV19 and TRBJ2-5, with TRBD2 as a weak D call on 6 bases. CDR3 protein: CASSIGIGGLEGTQYF. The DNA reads TGTGCCAGTAGTATAGGGATCGGAGGGCTAGAGGGGACCCAGTACTTC.